The T cell receptor beta chain under discussion was sequenced for a study of Tregs in tolerant kidney transplant recipients. CD4+CD25+CD127- Tregs, CD4+CD25- non-Tregs, CD4 and CD8 cells were sorted. The CDR3 covers 17 residues. The J segment lost 5 bases and the V segment lost 4 bases, leaving 11 bases of the junction unmatched. Germline CDR1 SGHAT, CDR2 FQNNGV. Some clones are missing from TCRdb's copy, which holds only in-frame ones; the method was immunoSEQ multiplex PCR. The sample consists of 110,000 or so clones, 85% to 90% of them appearing once. Sequencing was performed on CD4+ T cells from blood, taken before the transplant. This receptor was taken from a human donor who received a combined kidney and bone marrow transplant. The chain couples TRBV11-2 to TRBJ2-5; 12 positions agree with TRBD2. The CDR3 region is CASSSASRLAGVETQYF. Written as DNA, the CDR3 is TGTGCCAGCAGCTCGGCATCGCGACTAGCGGGGGTGGAGACCCAGTACTTC. The full variable domain, completed using reference TRBV11-2 and TRBJ2-5, is EAGVAQSPRYKIIEKRQSVAFWCNPISGHATLYWYQQILGQGPKLLIQFQNNGVVDDSQLPKDRFSAERLKGVDSTLKIQPAKLEDSAVYLCASSSASRLAGVETQYFGPGTRLLVL.